This T cell receptor beta chain was captured by sequencing in a study of T cell changes during pregnancy in multiple sclerosis. Measured with immunoSEQ multiplex PCR; TCRdb has only the in-frame clones, and not every one. Seen here are almost 35,000 clones, roughly nine tenths observed once, and the top ten hold about 12%. This clonotype was sampled from a female donor with multiple sclerosis, enrolled in a pregnancy study. Sequenced material: CD8+ T cells from peripheral blood mononuclear cells, taken in the first trimester of pregnancy.

CDR3 residues: CASTGNEQYF. The CDR3 nucleotides are TGTGCCAGCACAGGAAACGAGCAGTACTTC. V usage is TRBV2 and J usage is TRBJ2-7; no definite D call. Germline CDR1 SNHLY, CDR2 FYNNEI. V lost 7 bases and J lost 5, with 6 bases in between. This CDR3 spans 10 amino acids.